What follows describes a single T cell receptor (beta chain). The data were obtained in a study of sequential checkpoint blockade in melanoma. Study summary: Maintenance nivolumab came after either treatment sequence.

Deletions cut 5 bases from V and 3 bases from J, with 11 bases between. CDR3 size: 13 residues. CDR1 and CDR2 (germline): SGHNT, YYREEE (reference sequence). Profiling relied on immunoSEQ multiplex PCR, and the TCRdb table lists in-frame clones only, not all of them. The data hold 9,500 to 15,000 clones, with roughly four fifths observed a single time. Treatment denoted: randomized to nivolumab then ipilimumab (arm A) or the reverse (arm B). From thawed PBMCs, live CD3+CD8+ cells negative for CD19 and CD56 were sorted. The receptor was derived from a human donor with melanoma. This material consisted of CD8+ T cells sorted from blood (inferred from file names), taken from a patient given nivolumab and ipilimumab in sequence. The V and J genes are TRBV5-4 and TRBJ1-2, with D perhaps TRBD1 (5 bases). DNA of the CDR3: TGTGCCAGCAGTCAGGACAACGACTATGGCTACACCTTC. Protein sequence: CASSQDNDYGYTF.